This TCR beta chain is drawn from a study of graft-versus-host responses after intestinal transplantation. Libraries were prepared by immunoSEQ multiplex PCR; TCRdb keeps only in-frame clonotypes and omits some of them. This table has about 9,600 clones, more than 85% appearing once. The CDR3 extends over 14 amino acids. Losses at the gene ends were 3 bases for V and 3 bases for J; bases not matched to a gene: 5. The germline V gene encodes CDR1 SGHDT and CDR2 YYEEEE. This TCR came from a human patient who received an intestinal transplant, so some T cells may come from the graft donor. The material sequenced was PBMCs, taken around 44 days after intestinal transplantation. The chain joins TRBV5-6 to TRBJ2-7; 8 nucleotides align to TRBD1. The CDR3 is CASSSGTGNYEQYF. The CDR3 coding sequence is TGTGCCAGCAGCTCCGGGACAGGAAACTACGAGCAGTACTTC.